The subject of this entry is one T cell receptor beta chain. Its antigen is as yet unknown. The data are from a study of cytomegalovirus exposure and HLA in healthy donors. Study conclusions and caveats: V- and J-gene trimming in TCR beta was tied to a missense DCLRE1C variant by an analysis performed later. Most TCR beta V segments were productive about 87% or about 30% of the time in an earlier analysis. Another analysis was done later, and it associated approximately 18,000 TCR beta sequences with HLA alleles at 0.05 false discovery rate.

The CDR3 loop spans 14 amino acids. V shed 6 bases and J shed 5 bases, with 11 bases lying between them. Germline values: CDR1 MGHDK, CDR2 SYGVNS. The PCR employed 60 Vbeta primers together with 13 Jbeta primers. TCRdb keeps only in-frame clones here, not all; method: immunoSEQ multiplex PCR. The repertoire includes some 200,000 clones, roughly three quarters of them detected once, and 2% to 2.5% sits in the top ten. Specimen: PBMCs. The chain employs TRBV25-1 and TRBJ1-6, with D maybe TRBD1 (5 bases). This sequence originates from a woman aged 50 to 60 in good health and CMV-seronegative. CDR3 amino acids: CASSPGTNNSPLHF. Here the CDR3 DNA reads TGTGCCAGCAGCCCCGGGACTAATAATTCACCCCTCCACTTT.